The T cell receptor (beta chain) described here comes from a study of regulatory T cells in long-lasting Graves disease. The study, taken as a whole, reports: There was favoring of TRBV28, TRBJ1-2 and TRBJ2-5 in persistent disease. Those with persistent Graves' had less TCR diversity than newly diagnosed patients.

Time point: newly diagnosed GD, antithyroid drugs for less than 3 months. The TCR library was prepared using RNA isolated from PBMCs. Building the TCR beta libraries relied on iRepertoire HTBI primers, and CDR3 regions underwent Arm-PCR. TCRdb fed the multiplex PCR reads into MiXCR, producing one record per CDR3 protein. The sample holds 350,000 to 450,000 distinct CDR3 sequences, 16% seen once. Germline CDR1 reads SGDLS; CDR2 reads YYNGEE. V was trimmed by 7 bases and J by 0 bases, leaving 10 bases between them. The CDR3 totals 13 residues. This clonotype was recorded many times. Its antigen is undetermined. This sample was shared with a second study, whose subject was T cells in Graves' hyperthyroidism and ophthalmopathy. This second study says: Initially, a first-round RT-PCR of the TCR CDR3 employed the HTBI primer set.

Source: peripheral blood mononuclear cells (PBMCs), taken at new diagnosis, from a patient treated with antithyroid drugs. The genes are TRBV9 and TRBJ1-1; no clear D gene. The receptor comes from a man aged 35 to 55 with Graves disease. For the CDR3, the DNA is TGTGCCAGCTCACGGGCAATGAACACTGAAGCTTTCTTT. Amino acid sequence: CASSRAMNTEAFF. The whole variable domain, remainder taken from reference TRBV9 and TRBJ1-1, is DSGVTQTPKHLITATGQRVTLRCSPRSGDLSVYWYQQSLDQGLQFLIQYYNGEERAKGNILERFSAQQFPDLHSELNLSSLELGDSALYFCASSRAMNTEAFFGQGTRLTVV.